This T cell receptor (beta chain) derives from a study of vaccination effects on CD4 cells after COVID-19. At the level of the study: There were a few convalescent patients sampled both early and late after vaccination.

With regard to this clone: Its antigen is unknown.

TCRdb keeps only in-frame clones here, not all; method: immunoSEQ multiplex PCR. This sample has about 17,000 clones, with over 65% found just once. Ahead of sequencing, the ViraFEST assay grew antigen-specific CD4+ T cells using viral peptide pools. On roughly day 9 of culture, CD4+ T cells were separated out. SARS-CoV-2 infection was confirmed by PCR in the person between March and December 2020. Participants received two doses of either the BNT162b2 or mRNA-1273 vaccine. Cells had half their medium changed to IL-2 medium on days 3 and 7. With 5 bases clipped from V and 5 bases from J, the junction kept 6 bases outside the gene matches. The CDR3 covers 14 residues. CDR1 is SGHAT, CDR2 FQDESV, per germline (reference sequence).

The chain is built from TRBV11-1 and TRBJ2-3; 8 nucleotides line up with TRBD2. Sequencing used CD4+ T cells from PBMCs cultured with SARS-CoV-2 spike peptides, obtained after COVID-19 vaccination. The origin of this receptor is a human donor who had a prior SARS-CoV-2 infection. CDR3 sequence: CASSLEREIDTQYF. The DNA for the CDR3 is TGTGCCAGCAGCCTCGAGCGGGAGATAGATACGCAGTATTTT.